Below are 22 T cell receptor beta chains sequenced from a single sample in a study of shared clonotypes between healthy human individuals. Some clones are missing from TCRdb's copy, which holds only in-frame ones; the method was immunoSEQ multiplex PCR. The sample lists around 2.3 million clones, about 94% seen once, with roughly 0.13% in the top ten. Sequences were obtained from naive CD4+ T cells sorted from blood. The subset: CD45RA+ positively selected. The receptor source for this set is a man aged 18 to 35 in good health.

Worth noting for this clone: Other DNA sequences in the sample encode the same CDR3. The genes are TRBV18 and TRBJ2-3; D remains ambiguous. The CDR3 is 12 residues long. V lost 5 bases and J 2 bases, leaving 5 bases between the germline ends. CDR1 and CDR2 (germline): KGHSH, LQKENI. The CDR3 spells CASSSLTDTQYF. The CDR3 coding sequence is TGTGCCAGCTCAAGTCTCACAGATACGCAGTATTTT.

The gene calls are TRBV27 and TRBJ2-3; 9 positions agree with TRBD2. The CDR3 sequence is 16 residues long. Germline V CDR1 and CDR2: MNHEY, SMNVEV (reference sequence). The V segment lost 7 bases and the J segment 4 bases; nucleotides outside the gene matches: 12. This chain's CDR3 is CASNPKGTSFPDTQYF. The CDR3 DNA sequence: TGTGCCAGCAACCCGAAGGGGACTAGCTTCCCAGATACGCAGTATTTT.

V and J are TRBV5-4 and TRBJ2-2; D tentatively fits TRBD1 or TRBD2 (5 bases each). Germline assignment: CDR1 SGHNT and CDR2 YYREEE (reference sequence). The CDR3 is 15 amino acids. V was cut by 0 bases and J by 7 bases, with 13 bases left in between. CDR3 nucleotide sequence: TGTGCCAGCAGCTTGGTGGGGGAGCAGGTCGGGGAGCTGTTTTTT. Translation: CASSLVGEQVGELFF.

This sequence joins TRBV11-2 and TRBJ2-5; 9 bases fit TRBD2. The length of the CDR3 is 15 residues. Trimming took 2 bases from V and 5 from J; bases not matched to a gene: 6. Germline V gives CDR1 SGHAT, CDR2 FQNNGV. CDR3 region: CASSLRLAGTETQYF. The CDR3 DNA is TGTGCCAGCAGCTTACGGCTAGCGGGAACTGAGACCCAGTACTTC.

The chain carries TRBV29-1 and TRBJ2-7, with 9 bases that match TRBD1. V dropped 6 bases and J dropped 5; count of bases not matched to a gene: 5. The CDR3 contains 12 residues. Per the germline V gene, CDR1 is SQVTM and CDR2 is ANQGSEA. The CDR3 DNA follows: TGCAGCGTAGACAGGGGGACAAACGAGCAGTACTTC. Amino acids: CSVDRGTNEQYF.

The CDR3 loop reads CASSLGGSGVTRHWDEQYF. CDR3 bases: TGTGCCAGCAGCTTAGGCGGTAGCGGGGTAACACGCCACTGGGACGAGCAGTACTTC. The chain links TRBV7-8 to TRBJ2-7, with 8 positions matching TRBD2. Germline assignment: CDR1 SGHVS and CDR2 FQNEAQ. The length of the CDR3 is 19 residues. V trimming: 1 base; J trimming: 5 bases; junction bases outside the gene matches: 19.

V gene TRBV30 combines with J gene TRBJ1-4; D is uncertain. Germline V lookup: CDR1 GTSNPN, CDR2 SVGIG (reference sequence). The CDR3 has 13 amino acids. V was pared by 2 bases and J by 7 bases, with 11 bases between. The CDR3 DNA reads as TGTGCCTGGAGTCTAGGTTGGGGTGAAAAACTGTTTTTT. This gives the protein CAWSLGWGEKLFF. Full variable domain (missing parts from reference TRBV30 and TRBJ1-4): SQTIHQWPATLVQPVGSPLSLECTVEGTSNPNLYWYRQAAGRGLQLLFYSVGIGQISSEVPQNLSASRPQDRQFILSSKKLLLSDSGFYLCAWSLGWGEKLFFGSGTQLSVL.

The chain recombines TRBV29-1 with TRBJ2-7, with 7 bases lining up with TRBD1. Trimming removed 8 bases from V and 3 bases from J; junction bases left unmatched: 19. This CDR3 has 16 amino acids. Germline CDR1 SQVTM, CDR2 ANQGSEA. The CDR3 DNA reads TGCAGCCCGAGAGGGACAGACCGAATATGGCGCTACGAGCAGTACTTC. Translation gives CSPRGTDRIWRYEQYF.

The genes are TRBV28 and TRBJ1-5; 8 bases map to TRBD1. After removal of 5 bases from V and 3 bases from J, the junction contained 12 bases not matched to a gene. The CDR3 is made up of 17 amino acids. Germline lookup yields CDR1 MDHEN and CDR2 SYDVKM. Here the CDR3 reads CASSLRQGQFINQPQHF. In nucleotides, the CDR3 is TGTGCCAGCAGTCTACGACAGGGGCAATTCATCAATCAGCCCCAGCATTTT.

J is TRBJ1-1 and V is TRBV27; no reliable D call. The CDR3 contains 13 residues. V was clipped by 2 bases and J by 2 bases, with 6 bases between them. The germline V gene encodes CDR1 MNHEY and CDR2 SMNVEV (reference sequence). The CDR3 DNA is TGTGCCAGCAGTTTACAGGCTAACACTGAAGCTTTCTTT. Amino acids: CASSLQANTEAFF.

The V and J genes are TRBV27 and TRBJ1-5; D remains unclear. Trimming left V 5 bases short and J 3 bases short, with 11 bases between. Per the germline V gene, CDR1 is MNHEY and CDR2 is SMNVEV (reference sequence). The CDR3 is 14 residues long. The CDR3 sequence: CASSRRLNNQPQHF. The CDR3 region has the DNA TGTGCCAGCAGTAGGCGTTTGAACAATCAGCCCCAGCATTTT.

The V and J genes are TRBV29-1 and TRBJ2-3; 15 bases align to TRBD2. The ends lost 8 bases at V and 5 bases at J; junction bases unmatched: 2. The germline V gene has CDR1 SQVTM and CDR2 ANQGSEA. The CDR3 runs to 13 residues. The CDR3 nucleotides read TGCAGCCAGGGACTAGCGGGAGGAGATACGCAGTATTTT. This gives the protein CSQGLAGGDTQYF.

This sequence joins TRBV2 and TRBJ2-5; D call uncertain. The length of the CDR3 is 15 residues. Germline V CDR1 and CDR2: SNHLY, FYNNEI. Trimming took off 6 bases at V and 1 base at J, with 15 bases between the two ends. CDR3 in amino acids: CASRALGSPQETQYF. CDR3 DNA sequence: TGTGCCAGCAGGGCCCTAGGATCCCCCCAAGAGACCCAGTACTTC.

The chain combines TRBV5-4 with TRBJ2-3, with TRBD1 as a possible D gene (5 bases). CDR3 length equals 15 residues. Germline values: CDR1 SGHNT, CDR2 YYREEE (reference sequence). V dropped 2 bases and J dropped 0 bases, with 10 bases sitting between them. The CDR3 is CASSFAGISTDTQYF. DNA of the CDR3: TGTGCCAGCAGCTTCGCAGGGATTAGCACAGATACGCAGTATTTT.

The CDR3 region is CASTPGSPNYGYTF. The DNA for the CDR3 is TGTGCCAGCACCCCGGGCTCCCCTAACTATGGCTACACCTTC. This chain links TRBV28 with TRBJ1-2, with D hard to call. Germline V lookup: CDR1 MDHEN, CDR2 SYDVKM. The CDR3 has 14 residues. V lost 7 bases and J 0 bases, leaving 12 bases between the germline ends.

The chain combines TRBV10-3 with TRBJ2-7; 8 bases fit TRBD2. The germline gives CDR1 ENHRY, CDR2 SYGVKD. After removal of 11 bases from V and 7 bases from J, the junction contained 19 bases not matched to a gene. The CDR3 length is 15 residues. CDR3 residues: CAAATGTSLSLEQYF. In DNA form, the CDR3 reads TGTGCCGCGGCTACCGGGACTAGTTTATCCCTAGAGCAGTACTTC.

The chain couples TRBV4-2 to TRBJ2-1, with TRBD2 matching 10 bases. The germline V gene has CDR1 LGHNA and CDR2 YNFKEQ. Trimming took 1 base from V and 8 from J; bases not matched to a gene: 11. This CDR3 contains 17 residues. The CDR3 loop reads CASSQAALLAGSDEQFF. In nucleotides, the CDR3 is TGTGCCAGCAGCCAAGCGGCTTTACTAGCGGGAAGCGATGAGCAGTTCTTC.

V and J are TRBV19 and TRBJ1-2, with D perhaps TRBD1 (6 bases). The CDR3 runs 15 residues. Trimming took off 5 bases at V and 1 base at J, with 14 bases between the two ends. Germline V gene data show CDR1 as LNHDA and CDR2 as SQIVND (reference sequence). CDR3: CASSLQTGLNYGYTF. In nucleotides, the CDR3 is TGTGCCAGTAGTCTCCAGACAGGCCTTAACTATGGCTACACCTTC.

This chain's CDR3 is CASSVADSTDTQYF. The CDR3 DNA reads as TGTGCCAGCAGCGTAGCAGATAGCACAGATACGCAGTATTTT. V and J are TRBV9 and TRBJ2-3; D is ambiguous. V was clipped by 0 bases and J by 0 bases, with 5 bases between them. This CDR3 has 14 residues. The germline V gene encodes CDR1 SGDLS and CDR2 YYNGEE.

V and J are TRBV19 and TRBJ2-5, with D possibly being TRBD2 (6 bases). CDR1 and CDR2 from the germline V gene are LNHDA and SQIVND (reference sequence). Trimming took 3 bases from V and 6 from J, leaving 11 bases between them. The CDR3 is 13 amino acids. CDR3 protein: CASSMYGSQTQYF. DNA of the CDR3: TGTGCCAGTAGTATGTACGGGAGTCAGACCCAGTACTTC.

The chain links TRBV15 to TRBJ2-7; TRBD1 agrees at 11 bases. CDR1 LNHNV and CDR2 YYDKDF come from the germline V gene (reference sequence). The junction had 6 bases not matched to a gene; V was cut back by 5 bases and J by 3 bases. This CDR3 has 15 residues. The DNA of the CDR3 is TGTGCCACCAGCGACCGGGACAGGGGGTACTACGAGCAGTACTTC. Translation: CATSDRDRGYYEQYF.

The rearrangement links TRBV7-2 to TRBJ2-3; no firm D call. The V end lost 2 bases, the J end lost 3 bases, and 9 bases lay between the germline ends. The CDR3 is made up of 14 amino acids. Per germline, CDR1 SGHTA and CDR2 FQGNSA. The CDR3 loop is CASSLNLGTDTQYF. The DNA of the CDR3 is TGTGCCAGCAGCTTAAACCTAGGAACAGATACGCAGTATTTT.